This T cell receptor (beta chain) appears in the sequencing data of a study of T cells after posttransplantation cyclophosphamide. Study observations and caveats: Recipient CMV seropositivity and CMV reactivation strongly tracked TRB clonality. Blood and skin or GI T cell repertoires showed limited TRB overlap. Donor CD8+ memory clones often dominated recipient blood repertoires at later times.

The data were produced by immunoSEQ multiplex PCR, yet TCRdb's version contains in-frame clones alone and is incomplete. The table shows about 9,600 clones, with over 75% occurring only once. Germline CDR1 reads SGHVS; CDR2 reads FNYEAQ. This CDR3 has 16 amino acids. Of note for this clone: The target antigen is unknown. The germline gene is not matched at one end of the junction; a read error may be the cause.

Sampled 1 year posttransplant, controls received myeloablative marrow transplants, methotrexate and a calcineurin inhibitor. The receptor comes from a male patient in his 30s who received an allogeneic stem cell transplant from an unrelated donor, was CMV-positive, and had no GVHD. Some T cells may be provided by the graft donor. Sequenced material: PBMCs, taken after an allogeneic stem cell transplant with a calcineurin inhibitor and methotrexate. The chain combines TRBV7-6 with TRBJ2-7; TRBD2 aligns across 11 bases. The CDR3 loop reads CTSSLAILAGGYEQYF. The DNA of the CDR3 is TGTACCAGCAGCTTAGCGATCCTAGCGGGGGGCTACGAGCAGTACTTC.